The entry that follows covers one T cell receptor (beta chain) sequence. Germline CDR1 reads SGHRS; CDR2 reads YFSETQ. The J segment lost 1 base and the V segment lost 0 bases, leaving 4 bases of the junction unmatched. This CDR3 is 16 amino acids long. These data belong to a study of blood T cell repertoires in COVID-19. TCRdb's copy holds only in-frame clones and misses some; the assay was immunoSEQ multiplex PCR. The sample carries roughly 260,000 clones, 70% to 90% recorded once. This receptor was taken from a woman between 45 and 60 years old with acute or convalescent COVID-19. V gene TRBV5-1 combines with J gene TRBJ1-1; 9 nucleotides match TRBD1. Sequencing was done on a sample of peripheral blood. This CDR3 reads CASSLDDRGWNTEAFF. Here the CDR3 DNA reads TGCGCCAGCAGCTTGGATGACAGGGGGTGGAACACTGAAGCTTTCTTT.